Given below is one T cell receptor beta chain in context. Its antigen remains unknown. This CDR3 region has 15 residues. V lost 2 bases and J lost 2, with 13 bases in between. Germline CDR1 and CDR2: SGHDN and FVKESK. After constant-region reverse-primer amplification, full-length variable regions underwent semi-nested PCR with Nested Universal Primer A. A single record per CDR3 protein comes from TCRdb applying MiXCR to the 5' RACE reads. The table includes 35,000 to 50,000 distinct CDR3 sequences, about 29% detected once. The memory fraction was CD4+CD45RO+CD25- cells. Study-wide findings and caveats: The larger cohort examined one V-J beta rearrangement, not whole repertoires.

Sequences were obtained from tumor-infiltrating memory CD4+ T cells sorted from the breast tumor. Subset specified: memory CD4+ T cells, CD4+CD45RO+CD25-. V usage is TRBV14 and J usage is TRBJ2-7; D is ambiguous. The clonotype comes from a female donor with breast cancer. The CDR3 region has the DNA TGTGCCAGCAGCCAAAACAGCCGGGTGACCTACGAGCAGTACTTC. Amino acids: CASSQNSRVTYEQYF.